The clone carrying this T cell receptor (beta chain) has ten or more counts. The CDR3 contains 14 residues. Germline CDR1 MNHEY, CDR2 SVGEGT. V was shortened by 6 bases and J by 1 base, with 12 bases between the two germline ends. This record comes from a study of patients and donors after allogeneic stem cell transplantation. TCRdb analysed the RT-PCR reads with MiXCR anew, one entry per CDR3 protein. Here the sample spans 200,000 to 250,000 distinct CDR3 sequences, less than 15% being singletons. V and J are TRBV6-2 or TRBV6-3 and TRBJ1-2; D is ambiguous. This receptor was taken from a human donor who was either an allogeneic HSCT recipient or a stem cell or donor lymphocyte infusion donor (not recorded which). It is not recorded whose cells these are; they may come from a transplant donor. The sample consisted of blood, either unsorted or a sorted T cell fraction (not recorded which). CDR3 sequence: CASRREGSNYGYTF. The CDR3 DNA is TGTGCCAGCAGACGGGAGGGCAGTAACTATGGCTACACCTTC.